The 13 T cell receptor beta chains below all came from one sample that was sequenced in a study of OX40 agonist ivuxolimab in advanced cancers. Sequencing was performed with immunoSEQ multiplex PCR; in TCRdb, only in-frame clones are kept and a portion is missing. The data hold tens of thousands of clones, with around 90% observed a single time. Sequences were derived from CD4+ or CD8+ T cells sorted from blood, sampled in a trial of the OX40 agonist ivuxolimab. The receptors come from an adult with an advanced solid tumor such as melanoma, head and neck, liver or kidney cancer.

The rearrangement joins TRBV14 to TRBJ1-2, with 8 positions matching TRBD1. Germline V lookup: CDR1 SGHDN, CDR2 FVKESK. V dropped 4 bases and J dropped 6; count of bases not matched to a gene: 4. The CDR3 runs 13 residues. The CDR3 is CASSRQGINGYTF. The CDR3 bases are TGTGCCAGCAGCCGACAGGGGATTAATGGCTACACCTTC. Full variable domain (rest looked up from reference TRBV14 and TRBJ1-2): EAGVTQFPSHSVIEKGQTVTLRCDPISGHDNLYWYRRVMGKEIKFLLHFVKESKQDESGMPNNRFLAERTGGTYSTLKVQPAELEDSGVYFCASSRQGINGYTFGSGTRLTVV.

V usage is TRBV29-1 and J usage is TRBJ1-4, with D perhaps TRBD1 (5 bases). The CDR3 sequence is 12 residues long. The germline V gene has CDR1 SQVTM and CDR2 ANQGSEA. Trimming took off 7 bases at V and 5 bases at J, with 11 bases between the two ends. The CDR3 reads CSGGWTNEKLFF. CDR3 DNA: TGCAGCGGCGGGTGGACAAATGAAAAACTGTTTTTT.

The chain is built from TRBV2 and TRBJ2-1; D is uncertain. There are 16 residues in the CDR3. Germline CDR1 and CDR2: SNHLY and FYNNEI. Between the trimmed V and J ends, which lost 6 bases and 5 bases, there was a span of 20 bases. Written as DNA, the CDR3 is TGTGCCAGCAGGGGCCCCTGGCCAACAAGCGACAATGAGCAGTTCTTC. Translation: CASRGPWPTSDNEQFF.

The J gene is TRBJ2-7, the V gene TRBV5-5; 7 bases fit TRBD2. The germline V gene encodes CDR1 SGHKS and CDR2 YYEKEE (reference sequence). There are 14 residues in the CDR3. V was pared by 3 bases and J by 3 bases, with 6 bases of the junction left unmatched. The CDR3 sequence: CASSSGTTYYEQYF. The DNA of the CDR3 is TGTGCCAGCAGCTCCGGGACTACCTACTACGAGCAGTACTTC. Using reference TRBV5-5 and TRBJ2-7 for the parts outside the CDR3, the full variable domain is DAGVTQSPTHLIKTRGQQVTLRCSPISGHKSVSWYQQVLGQGPQFIFQYYEKEERGRGNFPDRFSARQFPNYSSELNVNALLLGDSALYLCASSSGTTYYEQYFGPGTRLTVT.

This chain connects TRBV7-9 to TRBJ2-3, with TRBD2 matching over 7 bases. Germline V gene lookup returns CDR1 SEHNR and CDR2 FQNEAQ (reference sequence). V trimming: 3 bases; J trimming: 4 bases; junction bases outside the gene matches: 4. This CDR3 region has 14 residues. As DNA, the CDR3 is TGTGCCAGCAGCTTTGAGGGGAGGGCAGATACGCAGTATTTT. Translating gives CASSFEGRADTQYF.

This rearrangement joins TRBV19 to TRBJ2-5; D remains unclear. Germline V gene lookup returns CDR1 LNHDA and CDR2 SQIVND (reference sequence). Trimming cost V 5 bases and J 4 bases, with 5 bases left between them. The CDR3 covers 11 residues. The CDR3 DNA sequence: TGTGCCAGTAGTGCCCTAGAGACCCAGTACTTC. Its protein is CASSALETQYF.

The chain combines TRBV30 with TRBJ2-1; D is uncertain. The CDR3 consists of 12 residues. Trimming left V 6 bases short and J 7 bases short, with 13 bases between. From germline, CDR1 is GTSNPN and CDR2 SVGIG (reference sequence). CDR3 sequence: CACGGDGNEQFF. The CDR3 bases are TGTGCCTGTGGCGGAGATGGGAATGAGCAGTTCTTC. The full variable domain, with the rest looked up from reference TRBV30 and TRBJ2-1, is SQTIHQWPATLVQPVGSPLSLECTVEGTSNPNLYWYRQAAGRGLQLLFYSVGIGQISSEVPQNLSASRPQDRQFILSSKKLLLSDSGFYLCACGGDGNEQFFGPGTRLTVL.

This rearrangement joins TRBV19 to TRBJ2-7; perhaps TRBD2 as D (6 bases). The CDR3 sequence is 13 residues long. The ends were cut back, 6 bases at V and 7 bases at J, with 16 bases in the middle. The germline V gene has CDR1 LNHDA and CDR2 SQIVND (reference sequence). CDR3 in DNA: TGTGCCAGTAGCGCGGGACCCCGGAGGGAGCAGTACTTC. Encoded protein: CASSAGPRREQYF. Together with reference TRBV19 and TRBJ2-7, the CDR3 gives the full variable domain: DGGITQSPKYLFRKEGQNVTLSCEQNLNHDAMYWYRQDPGQGLRLIYYSQIVNDFQKGDIAEGYSVSREKKESFPLTVTSAQKNPTAFYLCASSAGPRREQYFGPGTRLTVT.

This sequence joins TRBV7-8 and TRBJ2-1; D is unresolved. The germline V gene encodes CDR1 SGHVS and CDR2 FQNEAQ. Trimming took off 5 bases at V and 7 bases at J, with 12 bases between the two ends. The CDR3 sequence is 13 residues long. CDR3 in amino acids: CASSRSRSNEQFF. In DNA, the CDR3 is TGTGCCAGCAGCCGCAGCCGGTCAAATGAGCAGTTCTTC.

In its sample, this clone was seen a few times. The chain joins TRBV7-2 to TRBJ2-7, with D possibly TRBD1 on 6 matching bases. The CDR3 is 14 amino acids. V lost 1 base and J 3 bases, leaving 10 bases between the germline ends. Germline assignment: CDR1 SGHTA and CDR2 FQGNSA. The DNA for the CDR3 is TGTGCCAGCAGCTTAGTAGGGACACACTACGAGCAGTACTTC. Its protein product is CASSLVGTHYEQYF.

The chain links TRBV19 to TRBJ2-5; D is possibly TRBD1 (5 bases). Germline V CDR1 and CDR2: LNHDA, SQIVND (reference sequence). CDR3 length: 13 amino acids. The germline V and J ends were trimmed by 4 bases and 5 bases, with 11 bases remaining between them. The CDR3 DNA is TGTGCCAGTAGTACTCAGGGTTGGGAGACCCAGTACTTC. Amino acids: CASSTQGWETQYF. The full variable domain, in which reference TRBV19 and TRBJ2-5 provide the parts outside the CDR3, is DGGITQSPKYLFRKEGQNVTLSCEQNLNHDAMYWYRQDPGQGLRLIYYSQIVNDFQKGDIAEGYSVSREKKESFPLTVTSAQKNPTAFYLCASSTQGWETQYFGPGTRLLVL.

The chain is built from TRBV30 and TRBJ2-1; D might be TRBD2 (6 bases). CDR3 length: 12 residues. Germline CDR1 and CDR2: GTSNPN and SVGIG (reference sequence). Deletions cut 8 bases from V and 4 bases from J, with 12 bases between. The DNA for the CDR3 is TGTGCCCTAGCGTCGGGGTACAATGAGCAGTTCTTC. This sequence encodes CALASGYNEQFF.

The chain carries TRBV18 and TRBJ1-4; 9 bases are shared with TRBD1. V lost 1 base and J lost 8; bases outside the gene matches: 14. The CDR3 contains 18 residues. CDR1 and CDR2 from the germline V gene are KGHSH and LQKENI. Written as DNA, the CDR3 is TGTGCCAGCTCACCACAATCTGGAGCCGGGACAGGGCTCGAAAAACTGTTTTTT. Its protein is CASSPQSGAGTGLEKLFF.